These 14 T cell receptor beta chains came from one sample sequenced in a study of T cell repertoires in cytomegalovirus infection. TCRdb used MiXCR to reprocess the reads, holding one entry per CDR3 protein. The sample has about 460,000 distinct CDR3 sequences; roughly 10% are singletons. The sample consisted of PBMCs. Receptors originate from a human donor in good health (CMV status not recorded). Some clones in this sample may be carry-over from other donors' samples.

This clonotype has at least ten counts. V gene TRBV7-2 combines with J gene TRBJ1-5; D uncertain. CDR1 is SGHTA and CDR2 is FQGNSA in the germline V gene. V was cut by 1 base and J by 5 bases, with 9 bases left in between. This CDR3 has 14 residues. DNA for the CDR3: TGTGCCAGCAGCTTAGTAGGGTTGGATCAGCCCCAGCATTTT. Translated: CASSLVGLDQPQHF.

This clonotype was detected ten times or more. The chain is built from TRBV7-2 and TRBJ2-1, with D uncertain. Germline loops: CDR1 SGHTA, CDR2 FQGNSA. The CDR3 totals 12 residues. V was clipped by 5 bases and J by 7 bases, with 9 bases between them. The CDR3 reads CASSQQGNEQFF. CDR3 DNA sequence: TGTGCCAGCAGCCAGCAAGGGAATGAGCAGTTCTTC.

This clonotype was seen repeatedly, ten times or more. The chain uses TRBV7-9 and TRBJ2-7; tentative D call: TRBD1 (6 bases). The CDR3 sequence is 14 residues long. Germline CDR1 SEHNR, CDR2 FQNEAQ (reference sequence). V shed 5 bases and J shed 6 bases, with 17 bases lying between them. The CDR3 sequence: CASSRSGQLGEQYF. In nucleotides, the CDR3 is TGTGCCAGCAGCCGTTCGGGACAATTAGGCGAGCAGTACTTC.

This clonotype was seen many times. V and J are TRBV10-3 and TRBJ2-2, with no clear D. The ends were cut back, 6 bases at V and 0 bases at J, with 5 bases in the middle. Germline CDR1 reads ENHRY; CDR2 reads SYGVKD. This CDR3 contains 13 residues. In nucleotides, the CDR3 is TGTGCCATCAGGGGTACGAACACCGGGGAGCTGTTTTTT. Encoded protein: CAIRGTNTGELFF.

This clonotype was seen repeatedly, ten times or more. The chain combines TRBV7-3 with TRBJ2-1; TRBD1 aligns across 8 bases. The CDR3 totals 15 residues. V dropped 4 bases and J dropped 2; count of bases not matched to a gene: 4. CDR1 is SGHTA and CDR2 is FQGTGA in the germline V gene. The CDR3 sequence is CASSSGTGTYNEQFF. The DNA of the CDR3 is TGTGCCAGCAGCTCAGGGACAGGAACCTACAATGAGCAGTTCTTC.

A remark on this clonotype: Possible read error: a much larger clone is one base away. The chain couples TRBV4-3 to TRBJ1-6; D is undetermined. Germline-derived CDR1 and CDR2 are LGHNA and YSLEER. The CDR3 extends over 17 amino acids. The CDR3 is CASNQGQQSSYNSPLHF. The CDR3 DNA sequence: TGCGCCAGCAACCAAGGTCAGCAGAGCTCCTATAATTCACCCCTCCACTTT.

V usage is TRBV4-1 and J usage is TRBJ2-2; D is unclear. Per the germline V gene, CDR1 is MGHRA and CDR2 is YSYEKL. There are 20 residues in the CDR3. V was pared by 0 bases and J by 3 bases, with 23 bases between. CDR3 in DNA: TGCGCCAGCAGCCAAGAAGGAACTACGGACCCCCCCTTTCACACCGGGGAGCTGTTTTTT. Its protein product is CASSQEGTTDPPFHTGELFF.

The table lists this clonotype with many counts. The chain recombines TRBV7-9 with TRBJ2-7, with 11 positions matching TRBD1. CDR1 and CDR2 from the germline V gene are SEHNR and FQNEAQ (reference sequence). V dropped 5 bases and J dropped 3; count of bases not matched to a gene: 3. The CDR3 has 14 residues. Here the CDR3 reads CASSQDRGLYEQYF. In DNA form, the CDR3 reads TGTGCCAGCAGCCAGGACAGGGGGCTCTACGAGCAGTACTTC.

Ten or more counts support this clonotype. V is TRBV19 and J is TRBJ1-1, with D perhaps TRBD1 (5 bases). The germline CDR1 and CDR2 sequences are LNHDA and SQIVND (reference sequence). The CDR3 totals 15 residues. The V end lost 3 bases, the J end lost 3 bases, and 14 bases lay between the germline ends. The CDR3 bases are TGTGCCAGTAGTATCGCACGCGGGGGGGACACTGAAGCTTTCTTT. Translating it yields CASSIARGGDTEAFF.

This clonotype was observed at least ten times. The chain carries TRBV6-2 or TRBV6-3 and TRBJ1-1; D is possibly TRBD1 (5 bases). V was cut by 7 bases and J by 4 bases, with 13 bases left in between. In germline, CDR1 is MNHEY, CDR2 SVGEGT. This CDR3 comprises 13 residues. CDR3 amino acids: CASKGPRVTEAFF. CDR3 nucleotides: TGTGCCAGCAAGGGCCCCAGGGTCACTGAAGCTTTCTTT.

The chain couples TRBV14 to TRBJ1-1; D may be TRBD1 (6 bases). This CDR3 spans 14 amino acids. Germline loops: CDR1 SGHDN, CDR2 FVKESK. Trimming pared 5 bases from V and 2 bases from J, leaving 12 bases between. CDR3 sequence (DNA): TGTGCCAGCAGCTACAGGACAGACAACACTGAAGCTTTCTTT. This codes for CASSYRTDNTEAFF.

This clonotype was picked up a small number of times. This chain connects TRBV20-1 to TRBJ1-4, with D unresolved. The V end was cut by 1 base, the J end by 8 bases, with 44 bases between. There are 24 residues in the CDR3. In germline, CDR1 is DFQATT, CDR2 SNEGSKA (reference sequence). The CDR3 loop reads CSARVPKVGGPRTSFLNYQEKLFF. The CDR3 DNA reads TGCAGTGCTAGAGTCCCGAAAGTGGGAGGGCCACGGACTAGTTTCCTCAACTATCAGGAAAAACTGTTTTTT.

In its sample, this clonotype was seen many times. The gene calls are TRBV2 and TRBJ2-1; D not certain. V was cut by 7 bases and J by 11 bases, with 9 bases left in between. Germline assignment: CDR1 SNHLY and CDR2 FYNNEI. This CDR3 has 10 residues. The CDR3 is CASTIGQQFF. CDR3 nucleotide sequence: TGTGCCAGCACCATCGGGCAGCAGTTCTTC.

This clonotype has a handful of counts. The genes are TRBV12-3 or TRBV12-4 and TRBJ2-4; D may correspond to TRBD1 or TRBD2 (5 bases each). Trimming left V 5 bases short and J 0 bases short, with 14 bases between. CDR3 length: 16 amino acids. CDR3 sequence (DNA): TGTGCCAGCAGTCTAGGGACCCAACTAGCCAAAAACATTCAGTACTTC. Protein sequence: CASSLGTQLAKNIQYF.